The sequence of this TCR beta chain was determined in a study of blood T cell repertoires in COVID-19. Background on the study: The origin of the acute and convalescent COVID-19 samples was the United States, Italy and Spain. From T cells, B-cell-depleted T cells, or PBMCs came the material, which was cDNA or gDNA.

Per germline, CDR1 LNHDA and CDR2 SQIVND (reference sequence). There are 13 residues in the CDR3. V gave up 6 bases and J gave up 4 bases, with 10 bases separating them. Methods used by the authors: Nucleated cell counts were estimated from reference gene primer amplification. Here immunoSEQ multiplex PCR was the method, and the copy in TCRdb shows in-frame clones only, minus some. The V and J calls and the clone size are those of that table, but D and trimming were determined from the DNA. The table shows 140,000 to 150,000 clones, with approximately 88% occurring only once. Sequencing input: peripheral blood. The chain is built from TRBV19 and TRBJ1-5; the D gene is possibly TRBD1 (6 bases). The TCR comes from an older man with acute or convalescent COVID-19. The chain's CDR3 is CASRDSVNQPQHF. The CDR3 nucleotides read TGTGCCAGTAGGGACAGTGTTAATCAGCCCCAGCATTTT.